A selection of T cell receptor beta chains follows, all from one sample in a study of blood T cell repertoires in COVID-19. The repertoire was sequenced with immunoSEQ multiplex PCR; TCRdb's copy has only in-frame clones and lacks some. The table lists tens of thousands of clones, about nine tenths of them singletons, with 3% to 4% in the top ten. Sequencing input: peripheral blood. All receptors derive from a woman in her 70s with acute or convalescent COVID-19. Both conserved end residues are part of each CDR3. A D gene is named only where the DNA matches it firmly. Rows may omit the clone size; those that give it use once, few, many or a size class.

DNA: TGTGCCAGTAGTGGATTGACAGGGGTCCCTAATGAAAAACTGTTTTTT
CDR3: CASSGLTGVPNEKLFF
J: TRBJ1-4
size: -
V: TRBV19
D: TRBD1

DNA: TGTGCCAGCTCACCGGGGGGGACCGCTGAAGCTTTCTTT
CDR3: CASSPGGTAEAFF
J: TRBJ1-1
size: -
V: TRBV18
D: -

DNA: TGTGCCAGCAGGACTAGCGGGGTTAATGAGCAGTTCTTC
CDR3: CASRTSGVNEQFF
J: TRBJ2-1
size: -
V: TRBV28
D: TRBD2

DNA: TGTGCCAGTAGCCCCGGGAAAGGGTACGGCTCACCCCTCCACTTT
CDR3: CASSPGKGYGSPLHF
J: TRBJ1-6
size: -
V: TRBV19
D: -

DNA: TGCGCCAGCAGCTTGGAGGGGCAGGTGGGCTACACCTTC
CDR3: CASSLEGQVGYTF
J: TRBJ1-2
size: -
V: TRBV5-1
D: -

DNA: TGTGCCAGTAACAGTCCTTCCACTGGGGCCAACGTCCTGACTTTC
CDR3: CASNSPSTGANVLTF
J: TRBJ2-6
size: -
V: TRBV19
D: -

DNA: TGTGCCAGCAGTGAAGTACCTCCGGGATTTGAGCAGTTCTTC
CDR3: CASSEVPPGFEQFF
J: TRBJ2-1
size: -
V: TRBV6-1
D: -

DNA: TGTGCCAGCAGCCTCAAGCCCTATAATTCACCCCTCCACTTT
CDR3: CASSLKPYNSPLHF
J: TRBJ1-6
size: -
V: TRBV6-5
D: -

DNA: TGTGCTAGTGGTTTGGATTCCCTTCCCCGGACTAGCGGGAGGGCCAAGGCCTACGAGCAGTACTTC
CDR3: CASGLDSLPRTSGRAKAYEQYF
J: TRBJ2-7
size: -
V: TRBV12-5
D: TRBD2

DNA: TGTGCCGGACAGGGGCGCAACAGAAAGCTAAAGAACACCGGGGAGCTGTTTTTT
CDR3: CAGQGRNRKLKNTGELFF
J: TRBJ2-2
size: once
V: TRBV19
D: TRBD1

DNA: TGTGCCAGCTCACCACAGGGGGCTCAGCCCCAGCATTTT
CDR3: CASSPQGAQPQHF
J: TRBJ1-5
size: -
V: TRBV18
D: TRBD1

DNA: TGTGCCAGCAGCTTAGCGGACTTTGGCTTTTCCTATGGCTACACCTTC
CDR3: CASSLADFGFSYGYTF
J: TRBJ1-2
size: -
V: TRBV7-9
D: -

DNA: TGTGCCAGCAGTTTACTACGAACCACTGAAGCTTTCTTT
CDR3: CASSLLRTTEAFF
J: TRBJ1-1
size: -
V: TRBV27
D: -

DNA: TGTGCCAGCAGCCGGGGACAGGGCCCGAACACTGAAGCTTTCTTT
CDR3: CASSRGQGPNTEAFF
J: TRBJ1-1
size: -
V: TRBV5-5
D: TRBD1

DNA: TGTGCCAGCACCGCGATGGGGGCAGGACAGCCCCAGCATTTT
CDR3: CASTAMGAGQPQHF
J: TRBJ1-5
size: -
V: TRBV6-5
D: -

DNA: TGTGCCAGCAGATCAGACAGGGCTTCCGGCTACACCTTC
CDR3: CASRSDRASGYTF
J: TRBJ1-2
size: -
V: TRBV6-5
D: TRBD1

DNA: TGTGCCAGCAGCTTCCGACAGAACACTGAAGCTTTCTTT
CDR3: CASSFRQNTEAFF
J: TRBJ1-1
size: few
V: TRBV3-1/TRBV3-2
D: -

DNA: TGTGCCAGCAGGCCGGGACAGATCACAGATACGCAGTATTTT
CDR3: CASRPGQITDTQYF
J: TRBJ2-3
size: once
V: TRBV6-5
D: TRBD1

DNA: TGTGCCACCAAAGGATATTCAACTTCAGCAGAAGGGGATTCACCCCTCCACTTT
CDR3: CATKGYSTSAEGDSPLHF
J: TRBJ1-6
size: once
V: TRBV10-3
D: -

DNA: TGTGCCAGTAGTATCCAGACAGGGATCGGTGGGGCCTCACGGTTTGGCTACACCTTC
CDR3: CASSIQTGIGGASRFGYTF
J: TRBJ1-2
size: -
V: TRBV19
D: TRBD1

DNA: TGTGCCAGCAGTTTAGCGGGACTAGCCTATGAGCAGTTCTTC
CDR3: CASSLAGLAYEQFF
J: TRBJ2-1
size: once
V: TRBV28
D: TRBD2

DNA: TGTGCCATCAGGGTGGGGGGGACCTCCTACGAGCAGTACTTC
CDR3: CAIRVGGTSYEQYF
J: TRBJ2-7
size: -
V: TRBV10-3
D: TRBD2

DNA: TGTGCCAGCAGTTGGGGTTTGGTTGGGGCTAATTCACCCCTCCACTTT
CDR3: CASSWGLVGANSPLHF
J: TRBJ1-6
size: -
V: TRBV6-5
D: -

DNA: TGTGCCAGCTCTTTCGACAGGGGCGGTGGAATAAACACCGGGGAGCTGTTTTTT
CDR3: CASSFDRGGGINTGELFF
J: TRBJ2-2
size: -
V: TRBV18
D: TRBD1

DNA: TGCAGCGTGACAGGGCCCTATGGCTACACCTTC
CDR3: CSVTGPYGYTF
J: TRBJ1-2
size: -
V: TRBV29-1
D: TRBD1

DNA: TGTGCCAGCTCACCACCGGGGGCCGGAGTCTATGAGCAGTTCTTC
CDR3: CASSPPGAGVYEQFF
J: TRBJ2-1
size: -
V: TRBV18
D: -

DNA: TGTGCCAGCAGCTTGGTCGGACAGCCGAACACTGAAGCTTTCTTT
CDR3: CASSLVGQPNTEAFF
J: TRBJ1-1
size: -
V: TRBV5-8
D: -

DNA: TGTGCCATCAGTGGGCGGGGTCGGGACACCATATATTTT
CDR3: CAISGRGRDTIYF
J: TRBJ1-3
size: -
V: TRBV10-3
D: -

DNA: TGCAGCGTTGGAGGCTGGAATGCTGGGGCCAACGTCCTGACTTTC
CDR3: CSVGGWNAGANVLTF
J: TRBJ2-6
size: -
V: TRBV29-1
D: -

DNA: TGTGCTAGTGGTTTGGTACTAAGAGGTTCTGGAAACACCATATATTTT
CDR3: CASGLVLRGSGNTIYF
J: TRBJ1-3
size: -
V: TRBV12-5
D: -

DNA: TGTGCCAGCAGCTTGAAGGGGACAGCCGATGGCGGCTACACCTTC
CDR3: CASSLKGTADGGYTF
J: TRBJ1-2
size: -
V: TRBV5-4
D: TRBD1

DNA: TGTGCCAGCAGAGGACAGGGGTACGGCGAGCAGTACTTC
CDR3: CASRGQGYGEQYF
J: TRBJ2-7
size: -
V: TRBV14
D: TRBD1

DNA: TGCGCCAGCAGCTTGGCCCTGGCATATAATGAAAAACTGTTTTTT
CDR3: CASSLALAYNEKLFF
J: TRBJ1-4
size: -
V: TRBV5-1
D: -

DNA: TGTGCCAGCAGCCCCCGGGTGCAAAGATCTGGAAACACCATATATTTT
CDR3: CASSPRVQRSGNTIYF
J: TRBJ1-3
size: -
V: TRBV7-9
D: -

DNA: TGCGCCAGCAGCTTGGACGTCGGTTTCAATGAGCAGTTCTTC
CDR3: CASSLDVGFNEQFF
J: TRBJ2-1
size: -
V: TRBV5-1
D: -

DNA: TGTGCCAGCAGTTCCCGAAAGACAGGTCCTAATGAAAAACTGTTTTTT
CDR3: CASSSRKTGPNEKLFF
J: TRBJ1-4
size: -
V: TRBV28
D: -

DNA: TGTGCCACCAGCAGAACGACGGACAGAGTGGCCGAGCAGTACTTC
CDR3: CATSRTTDRVAEQYF
J: TRBJ2-7
size: -
V: TRBV15
D: -

DNA: TGTGCCAGCAGCTTGGCCACCTCCCGGGACAGCTTATCCTATGGCTACACCTTC
CDR3: CASSLATSRDSLSYGYTF
J: TRBJ1-2
size: -
V: TRBV5-5
D: TRBD1

DNA: TGTGCCAGCAGTTTGGTTCTACCCCAACTGTTTTTT
CDR3: CASSLVLPQLFF
J: TRBJ1-4
size: -
V: TRBV12-3/TRBV12-4
D: -

DNA: TGTGCCAGCTCACCGGGTATCAGGGTCGATGGCTACACCTTC
CDR3: CASSPGIRVDGYTF
J: TRBJ1-2
size: -
V: TRBV18
D: -

DNA: TGTGCCAGTGCTAGCGGCTATTACACAGATACGCAGTATTTT
CDR3: CASASGYYTDTQYF
J: TRBJ2-3
size: once
V: TRBV19
D: TRBD2

DNA: TGTGCCAGCAGGGGGACAGCTAATGAAAAACTGTTTTTT
CDR3: CASRGTANEKLFF
J: TRBJ1-4
size: -
V: TRBV6-5
D: TRBD1

DNA: TGTGCCAGCAGAGATTCGGACAGGGCGGCCTACGAGCAGTACTTC
CDR3: CASRDSDRAAYEQYF
J: TRBJ2-7
size: once
V: TRBV2
D: TRBD1